The T cell receptor (beta chain) under discussion was sequenced for a study of T cells in Graves' hyperthyroidism and ophthalmopathy. CDR1 KGHDR and CDR2 SFDVKD come from the germline V gene. The CDR3 is 19 residues long. Trimming took 8 bases from V and 4 from J; bases not matched to a gene: 22. What was amplified from RNA transcripts were TCR beta CDR3 regions. With the HTBI primer set, the TCR CDR3 went through a first round of RT-PCR. TCRdb independently ran MiXCR on the multiplex PCR reads; one entry per CDR3 protein. The sample consists of about 460,000 distinct CDR3 sequences, approximately 22% of them appearing once. This clonotype was seen a few times.

Sequencing was performed on blood. This sequence originates from a woman in her 70s with Graves' ophthalmopathy. This chain connects TRBV24-1 to TRBJ2-1, with 7 nucleotides matching TRBD2. CDR3 DNA sequence: TGTGCCACCACCCTCTACCGGGTAAGCGGGACCGGGGCATACAATGAGCAGTTCTTC. Its protein is CATTLYRVSGTGAYNEQFF.